The 12 T cell receptor beta chains given below trace back to one sample, sequenced in a study of blood T cell repertoires in COVID-19. Generated by immunoSEQ multiplex PCR, the TCRdb table keeps only in-frame clones and is missing some. Among approximately 120,000 clones listed, 84% were seen once. Sequenced input: peripheral blood. The origin of the receptors is a woman aged 45-65 years with acute or convalescent COVID-19.

The chain recombines TRBV29-1 with TRBJ2-3; D ambiguous. V was trimmed by 4 bases and J by 2 bases, leaving 10 bases between them. Germline CDR1 SQVTM, CDR2 ANQGSEA. The CDR3 length is 13 residues. The CDR3, as DNA: TGCAGCGTTGTGGATTACTACACAGATACGCAGTATTTT. As protein: CSVVDYYTDTQYF.

This clone was counted only a few times. This rearrangement joins TRBV4-1 to TRBJ2-5; TRBD2 agrees at 8 bases. The ends lost 0 bases at V and 5 bases at J; junction bases unmatched: 8. The CDR3 is 16 residues long. CDR1 is MGHRA, CDR2 YSYEKL, per germline. The CDR3 region has the DNA TGCGCCAGCAGCCAAGATCCGGCGGGGGGCATGGAGACCCAGTACTTC. As protein: CASSQDPAGGMETQYF.

The chain carries TRBV27 and TRBJ2-2; weak D call: TRBD1 (6 bases). The CDR3 contains 14 residues. Between the trimmed V and J ends, which lost 8 bases and 6 bases, there was a span of 16 bases. CDR1 is MNHEY, CDR2 SMNVEV, per germline (reference sequence). DNA of the CDR3: TGTGCCAGCCGCGCTTGGGGGCGCGCCGGGGAGCTGTTTTTT. Residues: CASRAWGRAGELFF.

The V gene is TRBV7-2, the J gene TRBJ2-2, with 7 bases that match TRBD2. The length of the CDR3 is 15 residues. CDR1 SGHTA and CDR2 FQGNSA come from the germline V gene. V dropped 0 bases and J dropped 4; count of bases not matched to a gene: 2. DNA for the CDR3: TGTGCCAGCAGCTTAGCGGGGGGGGTCACCGGGGAGCTGTTTTTT. Encoded protein: CASSLAGGVTGELFF.

The chain employs TRBV11-3 and TRBJ2-1; TRBD1 aligns across 10 bases. The germline CDR1 and CDR2 sequences are SGHNT and YENEEA. J was trimmed by 7 bases and V by 1 base; bases with no gene match: 7. The CDR3 is made up of 16 amino acids. CDR3 in DNA: TGTGCCAGCAGCTTAGGGGGGACAGGGGCTCGGAATGAGCAGTTCTTC. Protein product: CASSLGGTGARNEQFF.

The chain combines TRBV7-6 with TRBJ1-5; D gene unclear. Trimming stripped 3 bases from V and 4 bases from J, with 7 bases between. The CDR3 sequence is 13 residues long. Germline-derived CDR1 and CDR2 are SGHVS and FNYEAQ. CDR3 sequence: CASSLSRNQPQHF. CDR3 nucleotide sequence: TGTGCCAGCAGCTTGTCCAGAAATCAGCCCCAGCATTTT.

The CDR3, as DNA: TGTGCCATCACTAGTGGACAGGGATTACACGAGCAGTACTTC. Encoded protein: CAITSGQGLHEQYF. The chain uses TRBV10-3 and TRBJ2-7; 8 bases fit TRBD1. CDR3 length: 14 amino acids. With 7 bases clipped from V and 5 bases from J, the junction kept 10 bases outside the gene matches. Looked up from germline, CDR1 is ENHRY and CDR2 is SYGVKD.

This clone showed up just once. Here the CDR3 reads CASSDRGRGTIYF. The CDR3 nucleotides read TGTGCCAGCTCAGACAGGGGGCGCGGCACCATATATTTT. The chain is built from TRBV18 and TRBJ1-3; 10 bases agree with TRBD1. After removal of 5 bases from V and 9 bases from J, the junction contained 4 bases not matched to a gene. The CDR3 is 13 amino acids. Germline CDR1 KGHSH, CDR2 LQKENI.

Turning to this clone: This sample includes further DNA sequences coding for the same CDR3. This chain uses TRBV10-3 with TRBJ2-1, with D perhaps TRBD1 (6 bases). Trimming removed 6 bases at V and 7 bases at J, with 7 bases between. Germline V lookup: CDR1 ENHRY, CDR2 SYGVKD. The CDR3 has 11 residues. CDR3: CAISTGNEQFF. Here the CDR3 DNA reads TGTGCCATCAGCACAGGGAATGAGCAGTTCTTC.

This clone was detected a few times. The chain carries TRBV24-1 and TRBJ1-2; no clear D. The germline V gene encodes CDR1 KGHDR and CDR2 SFDVKD. Trimming shortened V by 5 bases and J by 8 bases, and 14 bases separated the two germline ends. This CDR3 region has 13 residues. The CDR3 nucleotides read TGTGCCACCAGTGTTTTCGAGGGAGGAGGCTACACCTTC. It codes for CATSVFEGGGYTF.

The V gene is TRBV7-8, the J gene TRBJ2-5; 7 nucleotides match TRBD1. CDR1 and CDR2 (germline): SGHVS, FQNEAQ. The CDR3 extends over 14 amino acids. V lost 5 bases to trimming and J lost 1 base; unmatched junction nucleotides: 4. The CDR3 coding sequence is TGTGCCAGCAGCACCCGGGACAGCCAAGAGACCCAGTACTTC. It is translated as CASSTRDSQETQYF.

V usage is TRBV30 and J usage is TRBJ1-2; D not resolved. With 3 bases removed from V and 1 base from J, the gap between germline ends came to 9 bases. The CDR3 totals 13 residues. Germline V gene sequence: CDR1 GTSNPN, CDR2 SVGIG (reference sequence). In nucleotides, the CDR3 is TGTGCCTGGAGGGCAGATTTTAACTATGGCTACACCTTC. It translates to CAWRADFNYGYTF. The full variable domain, with the rest looked up from reference TRBV30 and TRBJ1-2, is SQTIHQWPATLVQPVGSPLSLECTVEGTSNPNLYWYRQAAGRGLQLLFYSVGIGQISSEVPQNLSASRPQDRQFILSSKKLLLSDSGFYLCAWRADFNYGYTFGSGTRLTVV.